Below are 20 T cell receptor beta chains sequenced from a single sample in a study of T cell clonality in common variable immunodeficiency. General study points: Common variable immunodeficiency TCR beta sequences reportedly had fewer deletions and N-nucleotide insertions.

Libraries were prepared by immunoSEQ multiplex PCR; TCRdb keeps only in-frame clonotypes and omits some of them. The sample presents 26,000 or so clones, none singletons. No cognate antigen is known for these TCRs. Input material: peripheral blood mononuclear cells. These receptor sequences come from a human donor with common variable immunodeficiency.

This clone was counted ten times or more. The read ends 3 residues before the CDR3 terminus; that terminus is restored from the germline J gene. This chain uses TRBV7-2 with TRBJ2-6, with D possibly being TRBD1 (5 bases). The CDR3 loop spans 15 amino acids. Looked up from germline, CDR1 is SGHTA and CDR2 is FQGNSA. V was cut by 5 bases and J by 1 base, with 9 bases left in between. The CDR3 sequence: CASSSRVSGANVLTF. Incomplete CDR3 DNA: TGTGCCAGCAGCAGCAGGGTTTCTGGGGCCAACGTC.

This clone was seen more than once but under ten times. The read stops 3 residues short of the end of the CDR3; the missing end is completed from the germline J gene. The V call is TRBV20-1, the J call TRBJ2-7; the match to TRBD2 covers 13 bases. V dropped 0 bases and J dropped 2; count of bases not matched to a gene: 1. Germline-derived CDR1 and CDR2 are DFQATT and SNEGSKA (reference sequence). The CDR3 is 15 residues long. This CDR3 reads CSAREGTSGTYEQYF. The sequenced part of the CDR3 DNA is TGCAGTGCTAGAGAGGGGACTAGCGGGACCTACGAG.

As to this clone: The read ends 3 residues before the CDR3 terminus; that terminus is restored from the germline J gene. The gene calls are TRBV7-8 and TRBJ2-2, with 10 bases matching TRBD2. The germline CDR1 and CDR2 sequences are SGHVS and FQNEAQ. V lost 8 bases to trimming and J lost 7 bases; unmatched junction nucleotides: 7. The CDR3 has 14 residues. The CDR3 is CASRSGGAYGELFF. The DNA read from the CDR3 is TGTGCCAGCCGCAGCGGGGGGGCATACGGGGAG.

This clone was seen ten or more times. CDR3: CASIPPSARGTDTQYF. The sequenced part of the CDR3 DNA is TGTGCCAGCATCCCGCCTAGCGCCCGGGGCACAGATACG. The chain couples TRBV28 to TRBJ2-3, with D possibly matching TRBD2 (6 bases). The observed sequence ends 3 residues before the CDR3 terminus, with the missing tail filled in from the germline J gene. The V gene's germline CDR1 is MDHEN and CDR2 SYDVKM. This CDR3 region has 16 residues. V was shortened by 7 bases and J by 1 base, with 18 bases between the two germline ends.

In this sample, this clone turned up many times. Partial CDR3 DNA: TGTGCCAGCAGCCGATGGGGGGGGAACACAGATACG. Encoded protein: CASSRWGGNTDT. The complete CDR3 sequence is CASSRWGGNTDTQYF. This rearrangement joins TRBV7-2 to TRBJ2-3; 7 nucleotides line up with TRBD2. The sequence runs out 3 residues before the end of the CDR3; the remainder is reconstructed from the germline J gene. The germline V gene has CDR1 SGHTA and CDR2 FQGNSA. Trimming cost V 5 bases and J 2 bases; bases outside gene matches: 7. This CDR3 has 15 residues.

With respect to this clone: The read finishes 3 residues shy of the CDR3 end, and the germline J gene is used to complete it. The rearrangement joins TRBV30 to TRBJ1-6, with unresolved D. Trimming shortened V by 0 bases and J by 10 bases, and 10 bases separated the two germline ends. Germline CDR1 is GTSNPN and CDR2 is SVGIG (reference sequence). This CDR3 contains 13 residues. The CDR3 sequence is CAWSVLTKSPLHF. CDR3 DNA (partial): TGTGCCTGGAGTGTTCTCACTAAGTCACCC.

This clone has a handful of counts. Read coverage stops 3 residues before the CDR3 terminus; the germline J gene supplies the remainder. This chain links TRBV13 with TRBJ1-3; no clear D gene. CDR1 PRHDT and CDR2 FYEKMQ come from the germline V gene (reference sequence). Trimming took 3 bases from V and 1 from J, leaving 10 bases between them. The CDR3 totals 15 residues. The CDR3 bases that were read are TGTGCCAGCAGCTTCCCGACACAATCTGGAAACACC. This codes for CASSFPTQSGNT. In full, the CDR3 is CASSFPTQSGNTIYF.

This clone was seen at least ten times. CDR3 in amino acids: CASSLSPHNEQFF. Partial CDR3 DNA: TGTGCCAGCAGCTTATCCCCTCACAATGAG. The gene calls are TRBV7-7 and TRBJ2-1; D unclear. Read coverage stops 3 residues before the CDR3 terminus; the germline J gene supplies the remainder. This CDR3 region has 13 residues. Germline V gene data show CDR1 as SSHAT and CDR2 as FNYEAQ (reference sequence). With 2 bases removed from V and 5 bases from J, the gap between germline ends came to 7 bases.

This clone was picked up many times. The CDR3 extends 3 residues past the end of the read, so its final part is completed from the germline J gene. V usage is TRBV5-5 and J usage is TRBJ2-3, with a weak D call TRBD2 (6 bases). This CDR3 has 15 amino acids. V dropped 6 bases and J dropped 1 base, with 15 bases sitting between them. Germline V gives CDR1 SGHKS, CDR2 YYEKEE (reference sequence). Incomplete CDR3 DNA: TGTGCCAGCACTAGCGAAAAACCGGGCACAGATACG. Protein: CASTSEKPGTDT. The full CDR3 reads CASTSEKPGTDTQYF.

Details on this clone: The read terminates 3 residues before the CDR3 end, so the remaining end is supplied by the germline J gene. V and J are TRBV18 and TRBJ2-7; D may be TRBD1 (5 bases). This CDR3 has 12 amino acids. The germline V gene encodes CDR1 KGHSH and CDR2 LQKENI. The V gene lost 6 bases and the J gene lost 5 bases, with 11 bases spanning the gap. The sequenced CDR3 bases are TGTGCCAGCTCCCAGGGTACCGACGAG. This encodes CASSQGTDE. The entire CDR3 sequence reads CASSQGTDEQYF.

This clone was seen at least ten times. The CDR3 goes on 3 residues after the read ends, and that part is filled in from the germline J gene. This chain links TRBV7-9 with TRBJ2-3, with a weak D call TRBD2 (6 bases). Trimming pared 0 bases from V and 4 bases from J, leaving 11 bases between. This CDR3 is built from 15 residues. In germline, CDR1 is SEHNR, CDR2 FQNEAQ (reference sequence). CDR3 DNA, as far as it was read: TGTGCCAGCAGCTTAGCGCAGGGCGGGGCAGATACG. This codes for CASSLAQGGADT. The CDR3, in full, reads CASSLAQGGADTQYF. Full variable domain (missing parts from reference TRBV7-9 and TRBJ2-3): DTGVSQNPRHKITKRGQNVTFRCDPISEHNRLYWYRQTLGQGPEFLTYFQNEAQLEKSRLLSDRFSAERPKGSFSTLEIQRTEQGDSAMYLCASSLAQGGADTQYFGPGTRLTVL.

This clone has ten or more counts. The read halts 3 residues ahead of the CDR3 end, with the missing end drawn from the germline J gene. The chain joins TRBV7-9 to TRBJ2-7, with 7 bases aligning to TRBD1. Trimming cost V 2 bases and J 3 bases; bases outside gene matches: 7. Germline CDR1 is SEHNR and CDR2 is FQNEAQ (reference sequence). The length of the CDR3 is 15 residues. The part of the CDR3 DNA that was read is TGTGCCAGCAGCTTACCGGGGACAGAACGCTACGAG. Protein product: CASSLPGTERYE. The whole CDR3 region reads CASSLPGTERYEQYF.

This clone was seen many times. Read data end 3 residues before the CDR3 end; the end is taken from the germline J gene. The rearrangement uses TRBV5-4 and TRBJ1-4; no reliable D call. The V end lost 3 bases, the J end lost 4 bases, and 4 bases lay between the germline ends. Germline V gene sequence: CDR1 SGHNT, CDR2 YYREEE (reference sequence). CDR3 length: 12 residues. The sequenced CDR3 bases are TGTGCCAGCAGCTATAGTAATGAAAAA. It yields the protein CASSYSNEK. Given in full, the CDR3 is CASSYSNEKLFF.

This clone was detected many times. With the read ending 3 residues before the CDR3 end, the germline J gene is used to fill in that end. J is TRBJ1-2 and V is TRBV6-2 or TRBV6-3, with a tentative D call TRBD1 (6 bases). Germline V gene data show CDR1 as MNHEY and CDR2 as SVGEGT. CDR3 size: 12 residues. V lost 5 bases, J lost 5 bases, and 9 bases lay in between. CDR3 sequence: CASSHQGYGYTF. The sequenced CDR3 bases are TGTGCCAGCAGTCATCAGGGGTATGGC.

In this sample, this clone turned up many times. The read ends 3 residues shy of where the CDR3 ends; the end is completed using the germline J gene. This chain uses TRBV6-2 or TRBV6-3 with TRBJ2-3, with 10 bases fitting TRBD2. CDR3 length: 14 amino acids. Germline V gene sequence: CDR1 MNHEY, CDR2 SVGEGT. J lost 6 bases, V lost 6 bases, and 6 bases had no gene match. The sequenced CDR3 bases are TGTGCCAGCAGCTCAGCGGGGGGGCTGGATACG. This sequence encodes CASSSAGGLDT. The full CDR3 sequence reads CASSSAGGLDTQYF.

With regard to this clone: The read falls 3 residues short of the CDR3 end, and the missing part is taken from the germline J gene. V usage is TRBV2 and J usage is TRBJ2-7; 12 positions agree with TRBD1. V was clipped by 7 bases and J by 6 bases; unmatched bases: 16. Germline V gene lookup returns CDR1 SNHLY and CDR2 FYNNEI. The CDR3 sequence is 17 residues long. The CDR3 sequence is CASIEIRPGQGAVEQYF. The sequenced part of the CDR3 DNA is TGTGCCAGCATTGAGATTCGACCGGGACAGGGGGCGGTCGAG.

This clone has a count of ten or more. The missing CDR3 end, 3 residues past where the read stops, is filled in from the germline J gene. The chain employs TRBV5-1 and TRBJ2-1; 14 bases match TRBD2. Germline CDR1 is SGHRS and CDR2 is YFSETQ. The CDR3 has 18 amino acids. J gave up 5 bases and V 4 bases, and 11 bases lay outside the gene matches. CDR3 in amino acids: CASSTGTSGRQADNEQFF. CDR3 bases read: TGCGCCAGCAGCACCGGGACTAGCGGGAGACAGGCAGACAATGAG.

This clone was seen at least ten times. The missing CDR3 end, 3 residues past where the read stops, is filled in from the germline J gene. This sequence joins TRBV7-2 and TRBJ2-2, with 7 nucleotides matching TRBD1. The CDR3 totals 15 residues. J was trimmed by 4 bases and V by 1 base; bases with no gene match: 3. The germline V gene has CDR1 SGHTA and CDR2 FQGNSA. CDR3 protein: CASSLGDRFTGELFF. The DNA read from the CDR3 is TGTGCCAGCAGCTTAGGGGACAGATTCACCGGGGAG. Full variable domain (missing parts from reference TRBV7-2 and TRBJ2-2): GAGVSQSPSNKVTEKGKDVELRCDPISGHTALYWYRQSLGQGLEFLIYFQGNSAPDKSGLPSDRFSAERTGGSVSTLTIQRTQQEDSAVYLCASSLGDRFTGELFFGEGSRLTVL.

This clone was seen many times. Coverage ceases 3 residues before the CDR3 finishes, and the germline J gene fills in the end. The chain uses TRBV11-2 and TRBJ2-2, with 9 nucleotides matching TRBD2. V lost 3 bases and J lost 5; bases outside the gene matches: 4. Germline V gives CDR1 SGHAT, CDR2 FQNNGV. The CDR3 runs to 15 residues. The CDR3 here is CASSFLAGQTGELFF. CDR3 DNA (partial): TGTGCCAGCAGCTTTCTAGCGGGGCAAACCGGGGAG.

This clone was picked up a small number of times. The read comes to an end 3 residues before the CDR3 does, leaving the germline J gene to fill in the end. This sequence joins TRBV6-2 or TRBV6-3 and TRBJ2-7; 7 nucleotides line up with TRBD2. Per the germline V gene, CDR1 is MNHEY and CDR2 is SVGEGT. The J segment lost 5 bases and the V segment lost 5 bases, leaving 9 bases of the junction unmatched. This CDR3 comprises 14 residues. The chain's CDR3 is CASSPSGPRNEQYF. Incomplete CDR3 DNA: TGTGCCAGCAGTCCTAGCGGACCTCGGAACGAG.